This T cell receptor beta chain emerged from a study of human T cells and chemical hapten exposure. TCRdb reprocessed the RACE reads with MiXCR, giving one entry per CDR3 protein. The sample carries some 180,000 distinct CDR3 sequences, approximately 20% recorded once. Trimming took 1 base from V and 4 from J, leaving 9 bases between them. The CDR3 runs to 14 residues. In germline, CDR1 is SGHDN, CDR2 FVKESK. This clonotype was seen more than once but under ten times. Time point indicated: patch test 1, 2 weeks after DPC sensitization. Treatment of the sample: therapeutic diphenylcyclopropenone sensitization with weekly scalp DPC.

V and J are TRBV14 and TRBJ2-3; D may be TRBD1 or TRBD2 (6 bases each). This sample comprised whole blood, obtained in connection with sensitization to the hapten diphenylcyclopropenone (DPC). This TCR was sampled from a woman in her forties or fifties with alopecia areata. Some clones in this sample may be carry-over from other donors' samples. DNA of the CDR3: TGTGCCAGCAGCCAAGTCCGGGGGCCAGATACGCAGTATTTT. It encodes CASSQVRGPDTQYF.